This TCR beta chain derives from a study of monozygotic twins with inflammatory bowel disease. TCRdb reworked the 5' RACE reads into one entry per CDR3 protein, no DNA. This specimen shows 170,000 or so distinct CDR3 sequences; the ten leading clones hold 7.4%. The CDR3 contains 14 residues. Without any T cell sorting, total RNA was isolated from whole blood. The TCR sequence derives from a human donor with ulcerative colitis or Crohn's disease, or a healthy co-twin of an affected twin (not recorded which). This chain connects TRBV12-3 or TRBV12-4 to TRBJ2-1. The sequenced sample consisted of blood. CDR3 sequence reads: CASSLSGSDNEQFF.